This T cell receptor (beta chain) was observed in a study of blood T cell repertoires in COVID-19. Original methodology: Using reference gene primer amplification, nucleated cell counts were estimated. The assay was immunoSEQ multiplex PCR, and TCRdb's table has in-frame clones only and misses some. That table is the source of V, J and clone size, and D and trimming were worked out from the DNA. The sample has about 250,000 clones; 85% to 90% are singletons. CDR1 is LGHNA and CDR2 is YNFKEQ in the germline V gene. Trimming took off 0 bases at V and 4 bases at J, with 14 bases between the two ends. The CDR3 extends over 16 amino acids. For recovered donors of Cohort 3, there were two negative PCRs, clearance, or symptom resolution.

The V gene is TRBV4-2, the J gene TRBJ2-3, with D hard to call. The sequenced sample was PBMCs or T cells enriched from blood (not recorded which). This TCR was recovered from a woman aged 18 to 35 who had recovered from COVID-19. CDR3 residues: CASSQDLGRGADTQYF. The CDR3 nucleotides read TGTGCCAGCAGCCAAGATTTAGGCAGAGGCGCAGATACGCAGTATTTT.